Listed here is a single T cell receptor beta chain. The antigen is unknown. The data belong to a study of cytomegalovirus exposure and HLA in healthy donors. Study findings and constraints: Presence/absence analyses took donor sequencing depth as roughly uniform. An observed cluster of highly shared sequence variants was recorded as a likely sequencing artifact.

The study ran its PCR with 60 Vbeta and 13 Jbeta primers. TCRdb's table, derived via immunoSEQ multiplex PCR, lists solely in-frame clones and lacks some. The sample holds roughly 100,000 clones, roughly 80% seen once. This clonotype was sampled from a man between 50 and 59 years old in good health and CMV-seronegative. Sequencing used PBMCs.

CDR3 sequence: CASSLAGPGNTIYF. The CDR3 DNA reads as TGCGCCAGCAGCTTGGCAGGGCCGGGAAACACCATATATTTT. V is TRBV5-1 and J is TRBJ1-3; the D gene is possibly TRBD1 (5 bases). The V gene lost 0 bases and the J gene lost 4 bases, with 8 bases spanning the gap. CDR3 length: 14 amino acids. Germline assignment: CDR1 SGHRS and CDR2 YFSETQ.